This T cell receptor beta chain was captured in a study of human T cells and chemical hapten exposure. In the study's own analysis: Samples had a median of roughly 100,000 TCRs, ranging roughly 20,000 to 690,600. One entry per CDR3 protein, called by TCRdb with MiXCR from the RACE reads. The V and J calls shown here were made by TCRdb, not taken from the authors' results. The table has around 380,000 distinct CDR3 sequences, approximately 5% seen once; the top ten hold about 8.2%. Time point given: pre-sensitization, week 0. Documented treatment: therapeutic diphenylcyclopropenone sensitization with weekly scalp DPC. The CDR3 length is 14 residues. The trim removed 5 bases at V and 4 bases at J, leaving 8 bases unmatched. The germline V gene encodes CDR1 DFQATT and CDR2 SNEGSKA (reference sequence). Regarding the study as a whole: The study found that PT1 expanded TCR counts correlated positively with patch test score.

This clonotype was recorded a few times. What it binds is not known. Source: whole blood, taken in connection with sensitization to the hapten diphenylcyclopropenone (DPC). V gene TRBV20-1 combines with J gene TRBJ2-5, with TRBD1 matching 9 bases. The TCR comes from a woman between 18 and 30 years old with alopecia areata. Some clones in this sample may be carry-over from other donors' samples. The CDR3 reads CSAGTGRQGETQYF. In nucleotides, the CDR3 is TGCAGTGCTGGGACAGGGCGCCAAGGAGAGACCCAGTACTTC.